Listed below are T cell receptor beta chains from one sample, sequenced in a study of blood T cell repertoires in COVID-19. Here immunoSEQ multiplex PCR was the method, and the copy in TCRdb shows in-frame clones only, minus some. The data show tens of thousands of clones, with more than 80% seen just once and approximately 22% held by the top ten. The sample comprised peripheral blood. The receptors were sampled from a woman in her 70s with acute or convalescent COVID-19. The CDR3 runs from the conserved cysteine through the conserved F or W. The D gene is left open where the match is weak. The size of a clone is reported for some rows only, either as once, few or many, or as a class for expanded clones.

abundance,v_gene,d_gene,j_gene,CDR3aa,CDR3nt
-,TRBV9,-,TRBJ2-2,CASSVAGSRTGELFF,TGTGCCAGCAGCGTAGCGGGATCAAGAACCGGGGAGCTGTTTTTT
-,TRBV18,TRBD2,TRBJ2-1,CASSPPNGRAINEQFF,TGTGCCAGCTCACCACCGAACGGGAGGGCCATCAATGAGCAGTTCTTC
-,TRBV6-9,TRBD1,TRBJ1-5,CASKPTGTGVVQPQHF,TGTGCCAGCAAACCTACCGGGACAGGGGTTGTTCAGCCCCAGCATTTT
-,TRBV5-4,-,TRBJ1-1,CASSRGGNTEAFF,TGTGCCAGCAGCCGGGGAGGGAACACTGAAGCTTTCTTT
few,TRBV28,-,TRBJ1-3,CASSFGGGTGNTIYF,TGTGCCAGCAGTTTTGGGGGAGGCACTGGAAACACCATATATTTT
-,TRBV5-1,-,TRBJ2-1,CASSLRGQSYNEQFF,TGCGCCAGCAGCTTGCGCGGACAGTCCTACAATGAGCAGTTCTTC
-,TRBV7-9,TRBD2,TRBJ2-7,CASSLDGASSGSLPPYF,TGTGCCAGCAGCTTAGACGGGGCGAGTAGCGGGTCCCTCCCCCCGTACTTC
-,TRBV2,TRBD1,TRBJ1-4,CASRDGTARSYEKLFF,TGTGCCAGCAGGGACGGGACAGCAAGATCCTATGAAAAACTGTTTTTT
-,TRBV27,TRBD2,TRBJ2-7,CASRGTSGASYEQYF,TGTGCCAGCAGGGGGACTAGCGGGGCATCCTACGAGCAGTACTTC
-,TRBV7-3,TRBD2,TRBJ2-2,CASRAGGATGELFF,TGTGCCAGCAGAGCCGGGGGGGCCACCGGGGAGCTGTTTTTT